Listed here are 21 T cell receptor beta chains from one sample, sequenced in a study of T cell clonality in common variable immunodeficiency. General observations from the study: Fewer deletions and N-nucleotide insertions were reportedly seen in common variable immunodeficiency TCR beta sequences.

These receptors are not linked to any known antigen. Here immunoSEQ multiplex PCR was the method, and the copy in TCRdb shows in-frame clones only, minus some. The repertoire consists of roughly 42,000 clones, none detected only once. The sample was peripheral blood mononuclear cells. These TCRs come from a human donor with common variable immunodeficiency.

This clone was counted between two and nine times. The read falls 3 residues short of the CDR3 end, and the missing part is taken from the germline J gene. This specimen includes other DNA sequences encoding the same CDR3. The rearrangement links TRBV30 to TRBJ2-3; 7 nucleotides align to TRBD2. This CDR3 contains 15 residues. Trimming took 4 bases from V and 5 from J; bases not matched to a gene: 12. Germline V gene lookup returns CDR1 GTSNPN and CDR2 SVGIG (reference sequence). This CDR3 reads CAWTGGSLGGDTQYF. The sequenced part of the CDR3 DNA is TGTGCCTGGACGGGCGGGAGTCTTGGCGGAGATACG.

About this clone: The read is 3 residues too short to cover the CDR3 end, so that end is filled in from the germline J gene. The chain employs TRBV30 and TRBJ1-2; 7 bases fit TRBD1. Germline CDR1 and CDR2: GTSNPN and SVGIG (reference sequence). The CDR3 has 12 amino acids. The J segment lost 7 bases and the V segment lost 1 base, leaving 3 bases of the junction unmatched. The chain's CDR3 is CAWSGAGGGYTF. Partial CDR3 DNA: TGTGCCTGGAGTGGGGCAGGGGGTGGC.

For this clone: Read coverage stops 3 residues before the CDR3 terminus; the germline J gene supplies the remainder. The chain is built from TRBV6-4 and TRBJ2-3; 8 nucleotides line up with TRBD2. Germline assignment: CDR1 MRHNA and CDR2 SNTAGT. The V gene end was trimmed by 4 bases and the J gene end by 6 bases; junction bases not matched to a gene: 9. This CDR3 is built from 15 residues. The CDR3 protein is CASSGTASGSDTQYF. The CDR3 DNA, read in part, is TGTGCCAGCAGTGGGACGGCAAGCGGGAGCGATACG.

Comment on this clone: The read is 3 residues too short to cover the CDR3 end, so that end is filled in from the germline J gene. V and J are TRBV6-2 or TRBV6-3 and TRBJ1-1; a weak D match, TRBD1 (5 bases). Between the trimmed V and J ends, which lost 2 bases and 2 bases, there was a span of 15 bases. Germline values: CDR1 MNHEY, CDR2 SVGEGT. This CDR3 region has 16 residues. CDR3 residues: CASSYGLRGANTEAFF. The part of the CDR3 DNA that was read is TGTGCCAGCAGTTACGGGCTTAGAGGGGCAAACACTGAA.

Only a few counts were recorded for this clone. The sequenced fragment ends 3 residues before the CDR3 boundary, so the rest is inferred from the germline J gene. The genes are TRBV19 and TRBJ2-5; the match to TRBD2 covers 7 bases. This CDR3 comprises 13 residues. Trimming cost V 4 bases and J 5 bases; bases outside gene matches: 4. The germline V gene encodes CDR1 LNHDA and CDR2 SQIVND (reference sequence). CDR3 DNA (partial): TGTGCCAGTAGTACCGGGGGGAGGGAGACC. It translates to CASSTGGRET. The CDR3, in full, reads CASSTGGRETQYF.

This clone turned up a few times. Read coverage stops 3 residues before the CDR3 terminus; the germline J gene supplies the remainder. This chain joins TRBV5-4 and TRBJ2-5; no clear D gene. Trimming took 2 bases from V and 4 from J, leaving 9 bases between them. The CDR3 covers 13 residues. The V gene's germline CDR1 is SGHNT and CDR2 YYREEE (reference sequence). The CDR3 reads CASSLEPGETQYF. Incomplete CDR3 DNA: TGTGCCAGCAGCTTAGAACCCGGAGAGACC.

This clone was seen only a few times. From the germline J gene comes the end of the CDR3, since the read stops 3 residues before it. J is TRBJ2-2 and V is TRBV7-8, with 9 bases identical to TRBD1. The CDR3 loop spans 15 amino acids. The V segment lost 5 bases and the J segment 4 bases; nucleotides outside the gene matches: 5. Per germline, CDR1 SGHVS and CDR2 FQNEAQ. The covered CDR3 bases are TGTGCCAGCAGCACCTACAGGGGGCGCACCGGGGAG. Protein product: CASSTYRGRTGE. The complete CDR3 sequence is CASSTYRGRTGELFF.

This clone was detected many times. The read finishes 3 residues shy of the CDR3 end, and the germline J gene is used to complete it. Other DNA sequences in the same sample also yield this CDR3. This chain uses TRBV18 with TRBJ1-3; D unclear. V was clipped by 5 bases and J by 0 bases, with 11 bases between them. The CDR3 has 15 residues. Germline V gene lookup returns CDR1 KGHSH and CDR2 LQKENI. The part of the CDR3 DNA that was read is TGTGCCAGCTCAGGATACAGCCTCTCTGGAAACACC. It specifies CASSGYSLSGNT. The entire CDR3 sequence reads CASSGYSLSGNTIYF.

In this sample, this clone turned up a few times. From the germline J gene comes the end of the CDR3, since the read stops 3 residues before it. V gene TRBV2 combines with J gene TRBJ2-1, with TRBD1 matching over 8 bases. The CDR3 length is 15 residues. The ends lost 4 bases at V and 3 bases at J; junction bases unmatched: 5. The germline V gene has CDR1 SNHLY and CDR2 FYNNEI. Here the CDR3 reads CASSGDRGGYNEQFF. The sequenced part of the CDR3 DNA is TGTGCCAGCAGTGGTGACAGGGGAGGCTACAATGAG.

The table lists this clone with a few counts. Incomplete CDR3 DNA: TGTGCCAGCAGCCTCAGACGACAGGGCCCCTACGAG. Its protein is CASSLRRQGPYE. The whole CDR3 protein reads CASSLRRQGPYEQYF. V gene TRBV7-2 combines with J gene TRBJ2-7; 7 bases fit TRBD1. The CDR3 end is not reached by the read, which stops 3 residues before it; the germline J gene fills it in. The CDR3 loop spans 15 amino acids. The J segment lost 2 bases and the V segment lost 5 bases, leaving 9 bases of the junction unmatched. CDR1 SGHTA and CDR2 FQGNSA come from the germline V gene.

Ten or more counts support this clone. The CDR3 is cut off 3 residues early in the read; its end comes from the germline J gene. The rearrangement joins TRBV5-1 to TRBJ2-3, with 7 positions matching TRBD1. Germline trimming cut 7 bases from V and 4 bases from J; bases unmatched to any gene: 9. The CDR3 runs 14 residues. Germline V gene lookup returns CDR1 SGHRS and CDR2 YFSETQ. CDR3 loop: CASFQGVGPDTQYF. CDR3 DNA (partial): TGCGCCAGCTTTCAGGGGGTTGGCCCAGATACG.

Many counts were recorded for this clone. The CDR3 extends 3 residues past the end of the read, so its final part is completed from the germline J gene. This rearrangement joins TRBV19 to TRBJ1-2; D remains ambiguous. V lost 6 bases, J lost 4 bases, and 9 bases lay in between. This CDR3 is built from 12 residues. Germline CDR1 LNHDA, CDR2 SQIVND (reference sequence). CDR3 in amino acids: CASREGGYGYTF. CDR3 DNA (partial): TGTGCCAGTAGGGAGGGTGGCTATGGC.

Many counts were recorded for this clone. Read data end 3 residues before the CDR3 end; the end is taken from the germline J gene. V is TRBV5-1 and J is TRBJ1-1; D possibly corresponds to TRBD1 (5 bases). Trimming took 4 bases from V and 4 from J, leaving 11 bases between them. In germline, CDR1 is SGHRS, CDR2 YFSETQ. This CDR3 has 13 amino acids. The CDR3 here is CASSADSSTEAFF. The CDR3 bases that were read are TGCGCCAGCAGCGCCGACAGCTCCACTGAA. The entire variable domain, with the rest obtained from reference TRBV5-1 and TRBJ1-1, is as follows: KAGVTQTPRYLIKTRGQQVTLSCSPISGHRSVSWYQQTPGQGLQFLFEYFSETQRNKGNFPGRFSGRQFSNSRSEMNVSTLELGDSALYLCASSADSSTEAFFGQGTRLTVV.

This clone was counted ten times or more. The read ends 3 residues before the CDR3 terminus; that terminus is restored from the germline J gene. V is TRBV19 and J is TRBJ2-1; TRBD1 agrees at 7 bases. This CDR3 contains 15 residues. J lost 3 bases, V lost 3 bases, and 5 bases had no gene match. Germline-derived CDR1 and CDR2 are LNHDA and SQIVND (reference sequence). CDR3 amino acids: CASSMKGAFYNEQFF. The CDR3 DNA, read in part, is TGTGCCAGTAGTATGAAGGGGGCCTTCTACAATGAG.

This clone was found many times. CDR3 loop: CASSLVPEETQYF. The part of the CDR3 DNA that was read is TGCGCCAGCAGCTTGGTACCGGAAGAGACC. The chain joins TRBV5-1 to TRBJ2-5; D unclear. Coverage ceases 3 residues before the CDR3 finishes, and the germline J gene fills in the end. The ends were cut back, 0 bases at V and 3 bases at J, with 6 bases in the middle. CDR3 size: 13 residues. CDR1 SGHRS and CDR2 YFSETQ come from the germline V gene.

On this clone: The sequence runs out 3 residues before the end of the CDR3; the remainder is reconstructed from the germline J gene. The J gene is TRBJ1-3, the V gene TRBV7-2; TRBD1 matches at 8 bases. Losses at the gene ends were 5 bases for V and 2 bases for J; bases not matched to a gene: 2. The CDR3 is 14 amino acids. Per the germline V gene, CDR1 is SGHTA and CDR2 is FQGNSA. The part of the CDR3 DNA that was read is TGTGCCAGCAGCGAGGACAGGGCTGGAAACACC. Protein sequence: CASSEDRAGNT. The CDR3 in full is CASSEDRAGNTIYF.

This clone was counted many times. The read is 3 residues too short to cover the CDR3 end, so that end is filled in from the germline J gene. This chain joins TRBV5-8 and TRBJ1-1, with 8 positions matching TRBD1. V lost 4 bases and J lost 1; bases outside the gene matches: 3. Germline V lookup: CDR1 SGHTS, CDR2 YDEGEE. The CDR3 contains 14 residues. The CDR3 sequence is CASSVGQGNTEAFF. Partial CDR3 DNA: TGTGCCAGCAGCGTCGGACAGGGGAACACTGAA. Full variable domain (missing parts from reference TRBV5-8 and TRBJ1-1): EAGVTQSPTHLIKTRGQQATLRCSPISGHTSVYWYQQALGLGLQFLLWYDEGEERNRGNFPPRFSGRQFPNYSSELNVNALELEDSALYLCASSVGQGNTEAFFGQGTRLTVV.

This clone was counted only a few times. The read gets to within 3 residues of the CDR3 end, and the germline J gene fills in the rest. The chain couples TRBV13 to TRBJ2-3, with TRBD1 identical over 10 bases. In germline, CDR1 is PRHDT, CDR2 FYEKMQ (reference sequence). The CDR3 contains 15 residues. V lost 5 bases, J lost 2 bases, and 4 bases stayed unmatched. The chain's CDR3 is CASSERQGATDTQYF. The CDR3 bases that were read are TGTGCCAGCAGCGAGCGACAGGGGGCCACAGATACG.

This clone was recorded many times. The CDR3 region is CASSIARTGELFF. The CDR3 DNA, read in part, is TGTGCCAGTAGTATTGCGCGGACCGGGGAG. This sequence joins TRBV19 and TRBJ2-2; D is unresolved. The read halts 3 residues ahead of the CDR3 end, with the missing end drawn from the germline J gene. This CDR3 contains 13 residues. V lost 3 bases and J lost 5, with 7 bases in between. Germline V gene sequence: CDR1 LNHDA, CDR2 SQIVND (reference sequence).

This clone was seen repeatedly, ten times or more. Incomplete CDR3 DNA: TGTGCCAGCAGCCAAGGCGTCGGGACAGACTATGGC. The encoded protein is CASSQGVGTDYG. The CDR3 reads in full as CASSQGVGTDYGYTF. The gene calls are TRBV4-2 and TRBJ1-2; 7 nucleotides align to TRBD1. The read falls 3 residues short of the CDR3 end, and the missing part is taken from the germline J gene. In germline, CDR1 is LGHNA, CDR2 YNFKEQ. V lost 1 base to trimming and J lost 3 bases; unmatched junction nucleotides: 5. The CDR3 has 15 amino acids.

The sample holds a few counts of this clone. The read comes to an end 3 residues before the CDR3 does, leaving the germline J gene to fill in the end. The chain couples TRBV30 to TRBJ2-3, with D uncertain. In germline, CDR1 is GTSNPN, CDR2 SVGIG (reference sequence). This CDR3 has 14 residues. Trimming left V 1 base short and J 0 bases short, with 8 bases between. The DNA read from the CDR3 is TGTGCCTGGAGTGGTTCAGTGAGCACAGATACG. It specifies CAWSGSVSTDT. The CDR3 reads in full as CAWSGSVSTDTQYF.